The present TCR beta chain was sequenced within a study of OX40 agonist ivuxolimab in advanced cancers. At the level of the study: The group had a mean age of 60 years, ranged from about 20 to 80, and was 82.7% male. Two patients with cutaneous melanoma and one with hepatocellular carcinoma, three in total, showed partial responses. Study-wide findings and caveats: Both CD4+ and CD8+ T cell populations in blood had undergone clonal expansion by week 6 at 0.1 to 3.0 mg/kg.

On cycle 4 day 1 and cycle 7 day 1, as well as at baseline, blood was sampled. Sequencing was performed with immunoSEQ multiplex PCR; in TCRdb, only in-frame clones are kept and a portion is missing. In the table there are around 20,000 clones, roughly 84% of which are singletons. As to this clone: Its cognate antigen is unknown.

Source: CD4+ or CD8+ T cells sorted from blood, taken in a trial of the OX40 agonist ivuxolimab. This TCR came from an adult with an advanced solid tumor such as melanoma, head and neck, liver or kidney cancer.

In DNA, the CDR3 is TGTGCCAGCAGCGTAGAGGGACACTCGAACACTGAAGCTTTCTTT. Its protein product is CASSVEGHSNTEAFF. The rearrangement joins TRBV9 to TRBJ1-1; D is perhaps TRBD1 (6 bases). Per germline, CDR1 SGDLS and CDR2 YYNGEE. The CDR3 runs 15 residues. Trimming removed 0 bases from V and 1 base from J, with 10 bases in between.